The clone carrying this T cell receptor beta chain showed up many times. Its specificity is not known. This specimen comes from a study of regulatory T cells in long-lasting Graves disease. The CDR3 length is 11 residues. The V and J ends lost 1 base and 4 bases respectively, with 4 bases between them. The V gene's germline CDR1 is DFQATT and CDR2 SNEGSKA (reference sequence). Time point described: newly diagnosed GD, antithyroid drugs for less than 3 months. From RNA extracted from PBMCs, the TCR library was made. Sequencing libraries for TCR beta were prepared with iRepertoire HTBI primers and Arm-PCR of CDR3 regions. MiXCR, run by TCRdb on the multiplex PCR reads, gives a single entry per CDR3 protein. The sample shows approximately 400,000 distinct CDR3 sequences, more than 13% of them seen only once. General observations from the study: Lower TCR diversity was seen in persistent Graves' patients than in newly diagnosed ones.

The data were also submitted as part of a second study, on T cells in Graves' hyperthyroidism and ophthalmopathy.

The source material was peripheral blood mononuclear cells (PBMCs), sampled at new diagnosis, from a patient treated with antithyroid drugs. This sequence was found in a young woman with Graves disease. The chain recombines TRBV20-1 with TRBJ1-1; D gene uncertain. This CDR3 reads CSARARTEAFF. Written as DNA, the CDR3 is TGCAGTGCTAGAGCCCGCACTGAAGCTTTCTTT.